This T cell receptor beta chain is drawn from a study of cytomegalovirus exposure and HLA in healthy donors. V gave up 2 bases and J gave up 10 bases; unmatched junction bases: 7. There are 15 residues in the CDR3. CDR1 MNHEY and CDR2 SMNVEV come from the germline V gene (reference sequence). Overall study findings and caveats: The likely origin of a cluster of highly shared sequence variants was a sequencing artifact. Later, an analysis found that common viral pathogens appeared to be linked with several of the most significant clusters. 150 or so TCR beta chains were listed as cytomegalovirus-associated. Trimming of TCR beta V- and J-genes showed a link, identified in a later analysis, to a missense DCLRE1C variant.

Primers included in the PCR were 60 Vbeta and 13 Jbeta primers. Profiled with immunoSEQ multiplex PCR; TCRdb holds only in-frame clones, not every one. The sample consists of tens of thousands of clones, around 80% of them appearing once. As concerns this clone: What it recognizes is unknown.

V usage is TRBV27 and J usage is TRBJ1-6, with 8 bases fitting TRBD1. What was sequenced was PBMCs. This TCR came from a man aged 45-60 years in good health and CMV-seronegative. The CDR3 nucleotides read TGTGCCAGCAGTTTAACCGGACAGGGTCGGTCACCCCTCCACTTT. Its protein is CASSLTGQGRSPLHF.